The subject of this entry is one TCR beta chain. The antigen is not known. The sample is drawn from a study of shared clonotypes between healthy human individuals. The study, taken as a whole, reports: Generally, estimated richness proved larger in naive subsets than it did in memory subsets.

This CDR3 has 14 amino acids. Germline V lookup: CDR1 SGHRS, CDR2 YFSETQ. The V gene lost 4 bases and the J gene lost 0 bases, with 10 bases spanning the gap. Clones were sequenced by immunoSEQ multiplex PCR, and TCRdb holds only the in-frame ones, with some missing. The sample has 650,000 to 750,000 clones, about three quarters seen once. Sequenced: memory CD4+ T cells sorted from blood. Subset indicated: CD45RA-negative fraction. The chain has TRBV5-1 and TRBJ1-1; a weak D match, TRBD1 (6 bases). The TCR sequence derives from a woman younger than 45 in good health. DNA of the CDR3: TGCGCCAGCAGCGTGGGACAACTGAACACTGAAGCTTTCTTT. It codes for CASSVGQLNTEAFF.